The 20 T cell receptor beta chains below all came from one sample that was sequenced in a study of blood T cell repertoires in COVID-19. Data came from immunoSEQ multiplex PCR; TCRdb stores just in-frame clones and leaves some out. The sample holds about 260,000 clones, approximately 90% seen once. The sequenced sample was PBMCs or T cells enriched from blood (not recorded which). The receptors come from a woman between 18 and 29 years old who had recovered from COVID-19.

V gene TRBV5-1 combines with J gene TRBJ1-1; D perhaps matches TRBD1 (5 bases). Germline CDR1 reads SGHRS; CDR2 reads YFSETQ. The CDR3 runs 15 residues. The ends were cut back, 0 bases at V and 4 bases at J, with 13 bases in the middle. The CDR3 sequence is CASSLVGRDGTEAFF. The CDR3 bases are TGCGCCAGCAGCTTGGTAGGCAGGGATGGCACTGAAGCTTTCTTT. The full variable domain, with the rest looked up from reference TRBV5-1 and TRBJ1-1, is KAGVTQTPRYLIKTRGQQVTLSCSPISGHRSVSWYQQTPGQGLQFLFEYFSETQRNKGNFPGRFSGRQFSNSRSEMNVSTLELGDSALYLCASSLVGRDGTEAFFGQGTRLTVV.

The rearrangement links TRBV27 to TRBJ2-3; possible D gene TRBD2, 7 bases. V lost 2 bases to trimming and J lost 2 bases, with 14 bases between them. Germline values: CDR1 MNHEY, CDR2 SMNVEV (reference sequence). The CDR3 covers 16 residues. In nucleotides, the CDR3 is TGTGCCAGCAGTTTAGGGGGGGGACATATCACAGATACGCAGTATTTT. It encodes CASSLGGGHITDTQYF.

J is TRBJ1-5 and V is TRBV27; no reliable D call. This CDR3 has 14 amino acids. V shed 3 bases and J shed 3 bases, with 9 bases lying between them. Germline CDR1 is MNHEY and CDR2 is SMNVEV (reference sequence). CDR3 in DNA: TGTGCCAGCAGTTTGGCGAGGGCCAATCAGCCCCAGCATTTT. Protein sequence: CASSLARANQPQHF.

The chain has TRBV27 and TRBJ1-1; 9 nucleotides match TRBD1. Germline trimming cut 2 bases from V and 4 bases from J; bases unmatched to any gene: 5. Per germline, CDR1 MNHEY and CDR2 SMNVEV (reference sequence). The CDR3 runs 15 residues. The CDR3 spells CASSLQGQGATEAFF. CDR3 DNA: TGTGCCAGCAGTTTACAGGGACAGGGCGCCACTGAAGCTTTCTTT.

The genes are TRBV19 and TRBJ1-1, with no clear D. The V and J ends lost 7 bases and 0 bases respectively, with 9 bases between them. In germline, CDR1 is LNHDA, CDR2 SQIVND (reference sequence). There are 13 residues in the CDR3. The CDR3 region has the DNA TGTGCCAGTACCCCGAGATTGAACACTGAAGCTTTCTTT. Translated: CASTPRLNTEAFF.

The chain recombines TRBV5-4 with TRBJ2-3; maybe TRBD1 (5 bases). Trimming cost V 4 bases and J 5 bases, with 17 bases left between them. CDR1 is SGHNT and CDR2 is YYREEE in the germline V gene (reference sequence). The CDR3 loop spans 15 amino acids. CDR3 sequence: CASSLPGMRRDTQYF. The CDR3 nucleotides are TGTGCCAGCAGCCTCCCAGGGATGCGGAGAGATACGCAGTATTTT.

This sequence joins TRBV4-1 and TRBJ2-7; D is possibly TRBD2 (6 bases). This CDR3 is 13 amino acids long. CDR1 and CDR2 from the germline V gene are MGHRA and YSYEKL. V was cut by 2 bases and J by 6 bases, with 11 bases left in between. The CDR3 spells CASSQKPGVEQYF. The CDR3 coding sequence is TGCGCCAGCAGCCAAAAGCCGGGGGTCGAGCAGTACTTC.

The genes are TRBV4-1 and TRBJ1-1; TRBD1 matches at 7 bases. The germline gives CDR1 MGHRA, CDR2 YSYEKL. V dropped 4 bases and J dropped 8; count of bases not matched to a gene: 13. The CDR3 is made up of 15 amino acids. The CDR3 DNA reads as TGCGCCAGCAGCCTCCGATGGACACGACAGGGAGAAGCTTTCTTT. As protein: CASSLRWTRQGEAFF.

The gene calls are TRBV11-2 and TRBJ1-2; possible D gene TRBD1, 5 bases. Trimming took off 7 bases at V and 3 bases at J, with 12 bases between the two ends. Germline V gives CDR1 SGHAT, CDR2 FQNNGV. This CDR3 has 13 residues. For the CDR3, the DNA is TGTGCCAGCACTAGGGGTTCCTACTATGGCTACACCTTC. Translated: CASTRGSYYGYTF.

In nucleotides, the CDR3 is TGTGCCAGCAGCGGGAGGGCAGGGGGCACTGAAGCTTTCTTT. Protein: CASSGRAGGTEAFF. The rearrangement uses TRBV27 and TRBJ1-1, with TRBD1 matching over 7 bases. The CDR3 has 14 residues. The V segment lost 6 bases and the J segment 4 bases; nucleotides outside the gene matches: 8. CDR1 is MNHEY, CDR2 SMNVEV, per germline (reference sequence).

This rearrangement joins TRBV2 to TRBJ2-3; 8 bases are a match to TRBD1. CDR1 is SNHLY, CDR2 FYNNEI, per germline. The CDR3 totals 14 residues. The J segment lost 4 bases and the V segment lost 6 bases, leaving 6 bases of the junction unmatched. The DNA for the CDR3 is TGTGCCAGCAGATTGACAGGGGCTGCAGATACGCAGTATTTT. Protein sequence: CASRLTGAADTQYF.

V and J are TRBV5-1 and TRBJ2-1, with 12 bases identical to TRBD2. With V trimmed by 8 bases and J by 3 bases, 6 bases remained unmatched. The germline V gene encodes CDR1 SGHRS and CDR2 YFSETQ. The CDR3 covers 15 residues. The CDR3 reads CASSSGGASYNEQFF. CDR3 bases: TGCGCCAGTTCTAGCGGGGGGGCAAGCTACAATGAGCAGTTCTTC.

This chain connects TRBV16 to TRBJ1-1; D is undetermined. Germline values: CDR1 KGHSY, CDR2 FQNENV. Trimming left V 0 bases short and J 4 bases short, with 9 bases between. The CDR3 is 14 residues long. As DNA, the CDR3 is TGTGCCAGCAGCCAATCGCGGGTGTCCACTGAAGCTTTCTTT. This encodes CASSQSRVSTEAFF.

The CDR3 DNA reads TGTGCCAGTAGTATTCAGGGGGGAAGCTCTGGAAACACCATATATTTT. Protein: CASSIQGGSSGNTIYF. The chain is built from TRBV19 and TRBJ1-3, with 7 bases aligning to TRBD1. After removal of 3 bases from V and 0 bases from J, the junction contained 5 bases not matched to a gene. There are 16 residues in the CDR3. CDR1 and CDR2 from the germline V gene are LNHDA and SQIVND (reference sequence).

This clone was observed a few times. V usage is TRBV27 and J usage is TRBJ1-6; the D gene is possibly TRBD1 (5 bases). Trimming cost V 3 bases and J 0 bases, with 12 bases left between them. Germline CDR1 reads MNHEY; CDR2 reads SMNVEV (reference sequence). The CDR3 totals 17 residues. CDR3 in DNA: TGTGCCAGCAGTTTCGACAGACAGAGCTCCTATAATTCACCCCTCCACTTT. Its protein product is CASSFDRQSSYNSPLHF.

The chain combines TRBV3-1 (or the pseudogene TRBV3-2) with TRBJ2-5; TRBD2 matches at 11 bases. The CDR3 has 20 residues. Looked up from germline, CDR1 is LGHDT and CDR2 is YNNKEL (reference sequence). V shed 1 base and J 2 bases; nucleotides not matched to a gene: 15. CDR3 in DNA: TGTGCCAGCAGCCAAGGATATACCCGCACTAGCGGGGGTTTGCAAGAGACCCAGTACTTC. Encoded protein: CASSQGYTRTSGGLQETQYF.

Only one count was recorded for this clone. V gene TRBV27 combines with J gene TRBJ1-6; a possible D gene is TRBD1 (5 bases). V lost 8 bases and J 0 bases, leaving 17 bases between the germline ends. Germline lookup yields CDR1 MNHEY and CDR2 SMNVEV (reference sequence). CDR3 length: 17 amino acids. CDR3 in amino acids: CASGAWGDGSYNSPLHF. CDR3 coding DNA: TGTGCCAGCGGGGCTTGGGGCGACGGCTCCTATAATTCACCCCTCCACTTT.

The chain links TRBV6-5 to TRBJ2-3; 9 bases fit TRBD2. This CDR3 region has 15 residues. Germline CDR1 and CDR2: MNHEY and SVGAGI. Unmatched junction bases numbered 5, after V lost 1 base and J lost 6 bases. The CDR3 coding sequence is TGTGCCAGCAGTTACTTAAGCGGGGGGACGGATACGCAGTATTTT. Protein: CASSYLSGGTDTQYF.

This chain's CDR3 is CASSYSNSGTEAFF. The DNA of the CDR3 is TGTGCCAGCAGTTACTCTAATTCGGGCACTGAAGCTTTCTTT. The chain links TRBV6-6 to TRBJ1-1; D ambiguous. The ends were cut back, 0 bases at V and 4 bases at J, with 9 bases in the middle. This CDR3 has 14 residues. Germline V lookup: CDR1 MNHNY, CDR2 SVGAGI (reference sequence).

V is TRBV6-5 and J is TRBJ2-7; the D is unclear. The CDR3 extends over 12 amino acids. V dropped 6 bases and J dropped 5 bases, with 11 bases sitting between them. Germline V gives CDR1 MNHEY, CDR2 SVGAGI. Here the CDR3 reads CASRADDDEQYF. As DNA, the CDR3 is TGTGCCAGCAGGGCAGATGATGACGAGCAGTACTTC.